Sequencing of this TCR beta chain was carried out in a study of T cells in Graves' hyperthyroidism and ophthalmopathy. Study-level results: Before onset, ophthalmopathy was predicted by the model a median 6.5 months earlier.

The CDR3 regions of TCR beta were amplified from RNA transcripts. An initial round of RT-PCR targeting the TCR CDR3 relied on the HTBI primer set. TCRdb redid the calling of the multiplex PCR reads with MiXCR, one entry per CDR3 protein. The sample includes under 400,000 distinct CDR3 sequences, roughly 17% of them seen just once. With respect to this clonotype: Its antigen is undetermined. With a much larger clone just one base away, this may be a read error.

Source material: blood. This TCR was recovered from a man under 40 with Graves' hyperthyroidism.

Here the CDR3 DNA reads TGTGCCAGCGCCGGCGTCCCCTGCGAGCAGTACTTC. Protein product: CASAGVPCEQYF. The V call is TRBV27, the J call TRBJ2-7; no clear D gene. The germline gives CDR1 MNHEY, CDR2 SMNVEV (reference sequence). The CDR3 totals 12 residues. Trimming pared 8 bases from V and 6 bases from J, leaving 14 bases between.